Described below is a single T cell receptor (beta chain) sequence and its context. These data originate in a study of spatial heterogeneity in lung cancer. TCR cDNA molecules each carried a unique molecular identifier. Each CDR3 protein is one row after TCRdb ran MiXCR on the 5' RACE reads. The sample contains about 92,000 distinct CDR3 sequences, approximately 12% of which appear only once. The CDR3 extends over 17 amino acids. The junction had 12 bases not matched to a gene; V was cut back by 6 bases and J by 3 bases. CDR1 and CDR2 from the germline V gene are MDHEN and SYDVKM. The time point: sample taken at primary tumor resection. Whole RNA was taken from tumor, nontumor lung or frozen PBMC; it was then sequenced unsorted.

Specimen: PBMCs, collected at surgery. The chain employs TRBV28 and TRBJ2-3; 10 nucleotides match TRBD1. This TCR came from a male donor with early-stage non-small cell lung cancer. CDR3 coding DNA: TGTGCCAGCAGCTTCTCGACCGGGACAGGGGCGACAGATACGCAGTATTTT. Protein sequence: CASSFSTGTGATDTQYF.